A selection of T cell receptor beta chains follows, all from one sample in a study of blood T cells in healthy people across ages. One entry per CDR3 protein results from TCRdb running MiXCR on the 5' RACE reads. The sample records roughly 700,000 distinct CDR3 sequences, around half being singletons. Sequenced: blood. The receptor source for this set is a woman aged 60-75 years in good health. CDR3s include the opening cysteine and the closing phenylalanine or tryptophan. D genes are given only for firm matches. The size entry is marked missing in some rows and otherwise reads once, few, many or a size class.

j_gene	d_gene	v_gene	abundance	CDR3nt	CDR3aa
TRBJ1-1	-	TRBV4-2	-	TGTGCCAGCAGCTCGTCACAGGGCTCCCTAATGAACACTGAAGCTTTCTTT	CASSSSQGSLMNTEAFF
TRBJ2-4	-	TRBV27	-	TGTTCCAGTCGCTCGGGGAGTATGTCCAAAAACATTCAGTACTTC	CSSRSGSMSKNIQYF
TRBJ2-5	-	TRBV18	-	TGTGCCAGCTCACTCCGACAGGTGTTAGGATTGGAATCGGGAGAGACCCAGTACTTC	CASSLRQVLGLESGETQYF
TRBJ1-5	-	TRBV12-3/TRBV12-4	-	TGTGCCAGCAGTCTACAGGGTAAGAGGAGCAATCAGCCCCAGCATTTT	CASSLQGKRSNQPQHF
TRBJ2-7	-	TRBV20-1	once	TGCAGTGCTCAGTCCGGGGCCTTAAGCTCCTACGAGCAGTACTTC	CSAQSGALSSYEQYF
TRBJ2-1	TRBD2	TRBV20-1	-	TGCAGTGCTAGAGAACTAGCGGCTAGCTCCTACAATGAGCAGTTCTTC	CSARELAASSYNEQFF
TRBJ2-7	TRBD2	TRBV29-1	-	TGCAGCGGGACGGGAGGGCCGTCCTACGAGCAGTACTTC	CSGTGGPSYEQYF
TRBJ1-1	TRBD1	TRBV15	few	TGTGCCACCAGCAGAGGGGACAGGAACACTGAAGCTTTCTTT	CATSRGDRNTEAFF
TRBJ2-7	TRBD2	TRBV11-3	-	TGTGCCAGCAGCGCCGGACCGGGACTAGTTGCCGAGCAGTACTTC	CASSAGPGLVAEQYF
TRBJ2-3	-	TRBV28	-	TGTGCCAGCAGTTTAGAGTGGGACCCCACAGATACGCAGTATTTT	CASSLEWDPTDTQYF
TRBJ2-1	-	TRBV7-9	-	TGTGCCAGCAGCTCTCCATCGGCAGGGAGGAATGAGCAGTTCTTC	CASSSPSAGRNEQFF
TRBJ2-5	-	TRBV5-1	many	TGTGCCAGCAGCTTAGGTCTTTCGGGAGAGACCCAGTACTTC	CASSLGLSGETQYF
TRBJ1-4	-	TRBV6-5	-	TGTGCCAGCAGCCGAGACACCGCCAATAATGAAAAACTGTTTTTT	CASSRDTANNEKLFF
TRBJ2-2	-	TRBV29-1	-	TGCAGCGTTGTAAGGGGGAAGGGGGAGCTGTTTTTT	CSVVRGKGELFF
TRBJ2-5	-	TRBV10-3	few	TGTGCCATCAGGACACCGGGGATCGACGAGCAGAGAGAGACCCAGTACTTC	CAIRTPGIDEQRETQYF
TRBJ1-2	-	TRBV10-3	-	TGTGCCATCAGTGAGGAACAGCACTATGGCTACACCTTC	CAISEEQHYGYTF
TRBJ2-3	TRBD2	TRBV5-1	-	TGCGCCAGCAGCGCGGGACTAGCGGGAGGAGATACGCAGTATTTT	CASSAGLAGGDTQYF
TRBJ2-7	TRBD1	TRBV28	few	TGTGCCAGCAGTTGGACAGGGGGCAAATACGAGCAGTACTTC	CASSWTGGKYEQYF
TRBJ1-6	-	TRBV20-1	few	TGCAGTGCTAGAGCTCACCCCGGGCTATCACCCCTCCACTTT	CSARAHPGLSPLHF
TRBJ2-1	TRBD2	TRBV29-1	-	TGCAGCGTCGAAAAGCTTAGACAGGGGACCGGGACTAGCGGGAGTAAGAATGAGCAGTTCTTC	CSVEKLRQGTGTSGSKNEQFF
TRBJ2-1	-	TRBV7-3	-	TGTGCCAGCAGCTTAATTGGCCACCGGGACGGCGTCGACAATGAGCAGTTCTTC	CASSLIGHRDGVDNEQFF
TRBJ2-7	-	TRBV7-2	few	TGTGCCAGCAGCGCCAACCAGGGTGGCGAGCAGTACTTC	CASSANQGGEQYF
TRBJ2-5	-	TRBV18	-	TGTGCCAGCTCACCACTGGTCAGCGAGACCCAGTACTTC	CASSPLVSETQYF
TRBJ2-5	TRBD2	TRBV5-1	few	TGCGCCAGCAGCTTGAGTCTAGCGGGTCAAGAGACCCAGTACTTC	CASSLSLAGQETQYF
TRBJ2-3	TRBD2	TRBV30	-	TGTGCCTGGAGTGTACCAACTAGCGGGAGTATCGATACGCAGTATTTT	CAWSVPTSGSIDTQYF
TRBJ2-1	TRBD1	TRBV7-2	many	TGTGCCAGCAGCTTAGGACCGGACAGGGTAGTCAATGAGCAGTTCTTC	CASSLGPDRVVNEQFF
TRBJ2-7	-	TRBV7-2	-	TGTGCCTGCAGCTCACATGGGGGGGCGTACGAGCAGTACTTC	CACSSHGGAYEQYF
TRBJ1-1	-	TRBV12-3/TRBV12-4	once	TGTGCCAGCAGAGCCGGGGGGGGCACTGAAGCTTTCTTT	CASRAGGGTEAFF
TRBJ2-7	-	TRBV9	-	TGTGCCAGCAGCGTAGAACTAGCTTCCTACGAGCAGTACTTC	CASSVELASYEQYF
TRBJ1-1	-	TRBV20-1	-	TGCAGTGCTAGCCCCCCGACAGGCGGGAACACTGAAGCTTTCTTT	CSASPPTGGNTEAFF
TRBJ2-1	-	TRBV24-1	-	TGTGCCACCAGTGATTCTGACAGACCCAATGAGCAGTTCTTC	CATSDSDRPNEQFF
TRBJ2-3	-	TRBV7-7	-	TGTGCTAGCAGCTCAGCCGGATCTTCAGATACGCAGTATTTT	CASSSAGSSDTQYF
TRBJ1-6	-	TRBV28	-	TGTGCCATCGCAGGGAAAGGTTCACCCCTCCACTTT	CAIAGKGSPLHF
TRBJ2-7	-	TRBV6-2/TRBV6-3	-	TGTGCCAGCAGTCAAGGAGAGTACTACGAGCAGTACTTC	CASSQGEYYEQYF
TRBJ2-4	-	TRBV6-2/TRBV6-3	-	TGTGCCAGCAGTTACTCGCCGCGTGTGGGAAACATTCAGTACTTC	CASSYSPRVGNIQYF
TRBJ2-3	-	TRBV4-2	few	TGTGCCAGCAGCCACCCCCAAGGGGCAGTCTCAGATACGCAGTATTTT	CASSHPQGAVSDTQYF
TRBJ2-3	-	TRBV7-8	-	TGTGCCAGCAGCTTTTGGAACAGGGCGACAGATACGCAGTATTTT	CASSFWNRATDTQYF
TRBJ2-3	-	TRBV20-1	-	TGCAGTGCGTATCGCGCCGACACAGATACGCAGTATTTT	CSAYRADTDTQYF
TRBJ2-1	-	TRBV9	many	TGTGCCAGCAGCTTGGGGGACCTGTTGGCCTACAATGAGCAGTTCTTC	CASSLGDLLAYNEQFF
TRBJ1-6	-	TRBV7-2	-	TGTGCCAGCAGCCCCTTAGACAGGCCTGATAGTTCACCCCTCCACTTT	CASSPLDRPDSSPLHF
TRBJ1-1	-	TRBV12-3/TRBV12-4	many	TGTGCCAGCAGTTTGGGTCTTGAGCGGAACACTGAAGCTTTCTTT	CASSLGLERNTEAFF
TRBJ2-1	TRBD2	TRBV15	-	TGTGCCACCAGCAGAGTCCGGGGAACTAGCGGACACAATGAGCAGTTCTTC	CATSRVRGTSGHNEQFF
TRBJ2-3	TRBD1	TRBV27	-	TGTGCCAGCAGTATTCCGGGACAGGGGGCCGCAGATACGCAGTATTTT	CASSIPGQGAADTQYF
TRBJ2-5	-	TRBV5-1	-	TGCGCCAGCAGCTTGAGCCCTGTGTTGAGTCAGACCCAGTACTTC	CASSLSPVLSQTQYF
TRBJ1-2	TRBD1	TRBV7-2	-	TGTGCCAGCAGCCCTCGACAGGGGGGAAACTATGGCTACACCTTC	CASSPRQGGNYGYTF
TRBJ2-2	TRBD2	TRBV5-1	few	TGCGCCAGCAGCTTGTTAGCGGGAGCGAACACCGGGGAGCTGTTTTTT	CASSLLAGANTGELFF